A single sample is the source of the 23 T cell receptor beta chains below, sequenced in a study of T cell repertoires in cytomegalovirus infection. Each CDR3 protein gets one entry after TCRdb re-called the reads with MiXCR. The sample carries some 800,000 distinct CDR3 sequences, approximately 30% recorded once. What these receptors recognize is not known. Specimen: cultured CD8+ T cells from PBMCs, collected from culture after CMV antigen stimulation. The source is a human donor in good health (CMV status not recorded). Some clones in this sample may be carry-over from other donors' samples.

This clonotype turned up a few times. The chain carries TRBV15 and TRBJ2-1; TRBD1 agrees at 7 bases. The V and J ends lost 5 bases and 5 bases, in that order; junction bases with no gene match: 15. CDR1 LNHNV and CDR2 YYDKDF come from the germline V gene (reference sequence). The CDR3 runs to 17 residues. CDR3 residues: CATSAIQGNPRDNEQFF. Here the CDR3 DNA reads TGTGCCACCAGCGCAATACAGGGGAATCCCCGTGACAATGAGCAGTTCTTC.

Remarks on this clonotype: An end of the junction does not agree with germline; a read error may underlie this. The rearrangement joins TRBV6-1 to TRBJ1-1, with 8 bases lining up with TRBD1. This CDR3 contains 14 residues. Germline V gene lookup returns CDR1 MNHNS and CDR2 SASEGT. CDR3 amino acids: CANSWGQEGTEAFF. Written as DNA, the CDR3 is TGTGCCAACAGTTGGGGACAGGAGGGCACTGAAGCTTTCTTT.

The genes are TRBV24-1 and TRBJ2-2; 12 nucleotides line up with TRBD1. Trimming took 3 bases from V and 3 from J; bases not matched to a gene: 7. CDR3 length: 18 residues. Germline V lookup: CDR1 KGHDR, CDR2 SFDVKD. CDR3 amino acids: CATSDPRGQGADTGELFF. CDR3 DNA sequence: TGTGCCACCAGTGATCCCCGGGGACAGGGGGCCGACACCGGGGAGCTGTTTTTT.

This clonotype was detected only a few times. The J gene is TRBJ1-6, the V gene TRBV5-5; tentatively, D is TRBD1 (6 bases). Germline V gene lookup returns CDR1 SGHKS and CDR2 YYEKEE (reference sequence). The CDR3 has 19 amino acids. The germline V and J ends were trimmed by 0 bases and 10 bases, with 26 bases remaining between them. The DNA for the CDR3 is TGTGCCAGCAGCTTGGAGGGGGTCTTAATAGGGCCGACAACCTCACCCCTCCACTTT. It specifies CASSLEGVLIGPTTSPLHF. The variable domain in full, completed from reference TRBV5-5 and TRBJ1-6, reads DAGVTQSPTHLIKTRGQQVTLRCSPISGHKSVSWYQQVLGQGPQFIFQYYEKEERGRGNFPDRFSARQFPNYSSELNVNALLLGDSALYLCASSLEGVLIGPTTSPLHFGNGTRLTVT.

This clonotype was seen a handful of times. The chain carries TRBV20-1 and TRBJ1-2; D gene ambiguous. The germline V and J ends were trimmed by 5 bases and 0 bases, with 10 bases remaining between them. The CDR3 extends over 13 amino acids. CDR1 and CDR2 (germline): DFQATT, SNEGSKA (reference sequence). The CDR3 DNA is TGCAGTGCTCCTAGTCCCCCTAACTATGGCTACACCTTC. It is translated as CSAPSPPNYGYTF.

The chain employs TRBV2 and TRBJ2-5, with TRBD2 matching over 8 bases. Germline lookup yields CDR1 SNHLY and CDR2 FYNNEI. The CDR3 contains 14 residues. J lost 2 bases, V lost 8 bases, and 7 bases had no gene match. DNA of the CDR3: TGTGCCAGCCCTTTATCGGGGGGGCAAGAGACCCAGTACTTC. It encodes CASPLSGGQETQYF.

This clonotype was recorded many times. The V call is TRBV7-8, the J call TRBJ2-5; no reliable D call. The V gene's germline CDR1 is SGHVS and CDR2 FQNEAQ. The CDR3 totals 14 residues. Trimming removed 4 bases at V and 4 bases at J, with 13 bases between. The CDR3 spells CASSWWVGRETQYF. The CDR3 region has the DNA TGTGCCAGCAGCTGGTGGGTCGGGCGAGAGACCCAGTACTTC.

The table lists this clonotype with many counts. V is TRBV7-6 and J is TRBJ1-6; 8 bases line up with TRBD1. Germline CDR1 reads SGHVS; CDR2 reads FNYEAQ. The CDR3 loop spans 15 amino acids. Germline trimming cut 5 bases from V and 7 bases from J; bases unmatched to any gene: 7. The CDR3 sequence: CASSEFQGANSPLHF. The CDR3 bases are TGTGCCAGCAGCGAGTTCCAGGGGGCGAATTCACCCCTCCACTTT.

This clonotype showed up just a few times. The chain is built from TRBV6-5 and TRBJ1-1, with 7 bases that match TRBD1. CDR1 is MNHEY and CDR2 is SVGAGI in the germline V gene. With V trimmed by 9 bases and J by 7 bases, 11 bases remained unmatched. The CDR3 is made up of 13 amino acids. CDR3 in amino acids: CASRPGGLGEAFF. DNA of the CDR3: TGTGCCAGTCGGCCAGGGGGATTAGGTGAAGCTTTCTTT.

The chain joins TRBV7-9 to TRBJ2-7, with TRBD1 matching over 8 bases. Germline V gene lookup returns CDR1 SEHNR and CDR2 FQNEAQ (reference sequence). This CDR3 spans 17 amino acids. The J segment lost 7 bases and the V segment lost 1 base, leaving 15 bases of the junction unmatched. As DNA, the CDR3 is TGTGCCAGCAGCTTAGGCAGGGGGCTTAGAGTGGTGGAGGAGCAGTACGTC. Translating it yields CASSLGRGLRVVEEQYV.

This sequence joins TRBV6-6 and TRBJ2-7, with D maybe TRBD2 (6 bases). Germline CDR1 and CDR2: MNHNY and SVGAGI (reference sequence). Trimming pared 6 bases from V and 9 bases from J, leaving 18 bases between. This CDR3 contains 13 residues. The CDR3 reads CASSYGTQMGQYV. CDR3 DNA sequence: TGTGCCAGCAGCTACGGGACTCAAATGGGGCAGTACGTC.

The chain joins TRBV9 to TRBJ2-3, with 10 bases lining up with TRBD2. V shed 3 bases and J 4 bases; nucleotides not matched to a gene: 5. There are 15 residues in the CDR3. Per the germline V gene, CDR1 is SGDLS and CDR2 is YYNGEE. DNA for the CDR3: TGTGCCAGCAGCGAGAGCGGGGGGGCCGCAGATACGCAGTATTTT. This gives the protein CASSESGGAADTQYF.

This clonotype has only a few counts. This chain joins TRBV7-9 and TRBJ2-7, with D unresolved. V lost 1 base to trimming and J lost 6 bases, with 7 bases between them. Germline CDR1 is SEHNR and CDR2 is FQNEAQ (reference sequence). This CDR3 comprises 12 residues. This CDR3 is CASSLGIGEQYF. As DNA, the CDR3 is TGTGCCAGCAGCTTAGGTATCGGCGAGCAGTACTTC.

The CDR3, as DNA: TGTGCCAGCAGCTCCGCAGGGTACAACAATGAGCAGTTCTTC. It specifies CASSSAGYNNEQFF. The rearrangement joins TRBV7-3 to TRBJ2-1, with D perhaps matching TRBD1 (5 bases). V was shortened by 4 bases and J by 5 bases, with 12 bases between the two germline ends. The germline V gene has CDR1 SGHTA and CDR2 FQGTGA. The CDR3 totals 14 residues.

The chain joins TRBV11-3 to TRBJ2-7; D may be TRBD1 or TRBD2 (6 bases each). CDR3 size: 15 residues. Between the trimmed V and J ends, which lost 5 bases and 3 bases, there was a span of 17 bases. CDR1 is SGHNT and CDR2 is YENEEA in the germline V gene. CDR3 residues: CASSPSGGQNYEQYF. As DNA, the CDR3 is TGTGCCAGCAGCCCCAGTGGGGGGCAGAACTACGAGCAGTACTTC.

A few counts support this clonotype. V is TRBV4-1 and J is TRBJ2-3; D is undetermined. Trimming removed 4 bases at V and 4 bases at J, with 9 bases between. There are 13 residues in the CDR3. Germline V gives CDR1 MGHRA, CDR2 YSYEKL. The CDR3 bases are TGCGCCAGCAGCCCGCTGGGTGCAGATACGCAGTATTTT. Encoded protein: CASSPLGADTQYF.

J is TRBJ2-5 and V is TRBV5-5; TRBD2 is a possible D gene (6 bases). Germline values: CDR1 SGHKS, CDR2 YYEKEE (reference sequence). This CDR3 is 14 amino acids long. With 4 bases removed from V and 7 bases from J, the gap between germline ends came to 17 bases. CDR3 protein: CASSPGTGRGTQYF. As DNA, the CDR3 is TGTGCCAGCAGCCCAGGGACTGGAAGAGGGACCCAGTACTTC. Full variable domain (outside the CDR3, taken from reference TRBV5-5 and TRBJ2-5): DAGVTQSPTHLIKTRGQQVTLRCSPISGHKSVSWYQQVLGQGPQFIFQYYEKEERGRGNFPDRFSARQFPNYSSELNVNALLLGDSALYLCASSPGTGRGTQYFGPGTRLLVL.

This clonotype was seen at least ten times. The chain employs TRBV7-8 and TRBJ1-5; D may be TRBD1 (5 bases). CDR3 length: 17 amino acids. Germline CDR1 and CDR2: SGHVS and FQNEAQ. The V end lost 0 bases, the J end lost 0 bases, and 12 bases lay between the germline ends. CDR3 amino acids: CASSLARWDYSNQPQHF. The DNA for the CDR3 is TGTGCCAGCAGCTTAGCCAGGTGGGACTATAGCAATCAGCCCCAGCATTTT.

This chain joins TRBV2 and TRBJ1-4; the match to TRBD1 covers 10 bases. Losses at the gene ends were 0 bases for V and 8 bases for J; bases not matched to a gene: 9. Looked up from germline, CDR1 is SNHLY and CDR2 is FYNNEI. CDR3 length: 17 residues. The CDR3 loop is CASSEALRDRGREKLFF. The CDR3 DNA reads TGTGCCAGCAGTGAAGCGCTTCGAGACAGGGGGCGCGAAAAACTGTTTTTT.

This clonotype was observed at least ten times. The V gene is TRBV25-1, the J gene TRBJ1-5; 9 bases map to TRBD1. The CDR3 extends over 14 amino acids. The germline gives CDR1 MGHDK, CDR2 SYGVNS. The J segment lost 5 bases and the V segment lost 2 bases, leaving 1 base of the junction unmatched. The CDR3 DNA follows: TGTGCCAGCAGTGAAGGGACAGGGCATCAGCCCCAGCATTTT. It translates to CASSEGTGHQPQHF. The full variable domain, completed using reference TRBV25-1 and TRBJ1-5, is EADIYQTPRYLVIGTGKKITLECSQTMGHDKMYWYQQDPGMELHLIHYSYGVNSTEKGDLSSESTVSRIRTEHFPLTLESARPSHTSQYLCASSEGTGHQPQHFGDGTRLSIL.

The chain employs TRBV13 and TRBJ1-2; D uncertain. This CDR3 spans 14 amino acids. V was pared by 0 bases and J by 0 bases, with 5 bases between. CDR1 PRHDT and CDR2 FYEKMQ come from the germline V gene (reference sequence). CDR3 sequence (DNA): TGTGCCAGCAGCTTAGGGTTGTCTAACTATGGCTACACCTTC. This sequence encodes CASSLGLSNYGYTF.

In this sample, this clonotype turned up a few times. V and J are TRBV7-2 and TRBJ2-2; 8 bases agree with TRBD2. The CDR3 is made up of 13 amino acids. CDR1 is SGHTA and CDR2 is FQGNSA in the germline V gene. The V and J ends lost 8 bases and 4 bases, in that order; junction bases with no gene match: 3. The CDR3 region is CASRGGVTGELFF. The CDR3 bases are TGTGCCAGCCGGGGGGGGGTCACCGGGGAGCTGTTTTTT. Filled out from reference TRBV7-2 and TRBJ2-2, the complete variable domain reads GAGVSQSPSNKVTEKGKDVELRCDPISGHTALYWYRQSLGQGLEFLIYFQGNSAPDKSGLPSDRFSAERTGGSVSTLTIQRTQQEDSAVYLCASRGGVTGELFFGEGSRLTVL.

This clonotype was found many times. A read error may produce the germline difference seen at one junction end. The chain combines TRBV4-1 with TRBJ2-3; D is uncertain. Germline lookup yields CDR1 MGHRA and CDR2 YSYEKL. This CDR3 is 11 amino acids long. In nucleotides, the CDR3 is TGTGCCAGCAGAGGAACAGATACGCAGTATTTT. This sequence encodes CASRGTDTQYF.